The 3 T cell receptor beta chains below were found in one sample sequenced in a study of blood T cell repertoires in COVID-19. Profiled with immunoSEQ multiplex PCR; TCRdb holds only in-frame clones, not every one. The table has some 220,000 clones, roughly four fifths seen once. Sequencing input: peripheral blood. These receptors all come from a woman aged 65 to 85 with COVID-19, enrolled during active disease.

This sequence joins TRBV5-4 and TRBJ2-1; weak D call: TRBD1 (6 bases). CDR3 length equals 15 residues. V was clipped by 7 bases and J by 8 bases, with 22 bases between them. Germline loops: CDR1 SGHNT, CDR2 YYREEE (reference sequence). In DNA, the CDR3 is TGTGCCAGCTTCTCTCCCGGGACAATCTTACATGAGCAGTTCTTC. Translation gives CASFSPGTILHEQFF.

This clone was recorded a few times. This rearrangement joins TRBV10-3 to TRBJ1-5; D remains unclear. V lost 2 bases to trimming and J lost 5 bases, with 4 bases between them. The CDR3 runs to 12 residues. The germline CDR1 and CDR2 sequences are ENHRY and SYGVKD. CDR3 DNA: TGTGCCATCAGTGAGCCATATCAGCCCCAGCATTTT. Translated, it gives CAISEPYQPQHF.

This clone appeared once. The V gene is TRBV6-6, the J gene TRBJ2-1; 14 nucleotides agree with TRBD2. V dropped 2 bases and J dropped 9; count of bases not matched to a gene: 6. This CDR3 spans 16 amino acids. The germline gives CDR1 MNHNY, CDR2 SVGAGI (reference sequence). The chain's CDR3 is CASSYSRTSGGSEQFF. The CDR3 DNA reads as TGTGCCAGCAGTTACAGTAGGACTAGCGGGGGGAGTGAGCAGTTCTTC.